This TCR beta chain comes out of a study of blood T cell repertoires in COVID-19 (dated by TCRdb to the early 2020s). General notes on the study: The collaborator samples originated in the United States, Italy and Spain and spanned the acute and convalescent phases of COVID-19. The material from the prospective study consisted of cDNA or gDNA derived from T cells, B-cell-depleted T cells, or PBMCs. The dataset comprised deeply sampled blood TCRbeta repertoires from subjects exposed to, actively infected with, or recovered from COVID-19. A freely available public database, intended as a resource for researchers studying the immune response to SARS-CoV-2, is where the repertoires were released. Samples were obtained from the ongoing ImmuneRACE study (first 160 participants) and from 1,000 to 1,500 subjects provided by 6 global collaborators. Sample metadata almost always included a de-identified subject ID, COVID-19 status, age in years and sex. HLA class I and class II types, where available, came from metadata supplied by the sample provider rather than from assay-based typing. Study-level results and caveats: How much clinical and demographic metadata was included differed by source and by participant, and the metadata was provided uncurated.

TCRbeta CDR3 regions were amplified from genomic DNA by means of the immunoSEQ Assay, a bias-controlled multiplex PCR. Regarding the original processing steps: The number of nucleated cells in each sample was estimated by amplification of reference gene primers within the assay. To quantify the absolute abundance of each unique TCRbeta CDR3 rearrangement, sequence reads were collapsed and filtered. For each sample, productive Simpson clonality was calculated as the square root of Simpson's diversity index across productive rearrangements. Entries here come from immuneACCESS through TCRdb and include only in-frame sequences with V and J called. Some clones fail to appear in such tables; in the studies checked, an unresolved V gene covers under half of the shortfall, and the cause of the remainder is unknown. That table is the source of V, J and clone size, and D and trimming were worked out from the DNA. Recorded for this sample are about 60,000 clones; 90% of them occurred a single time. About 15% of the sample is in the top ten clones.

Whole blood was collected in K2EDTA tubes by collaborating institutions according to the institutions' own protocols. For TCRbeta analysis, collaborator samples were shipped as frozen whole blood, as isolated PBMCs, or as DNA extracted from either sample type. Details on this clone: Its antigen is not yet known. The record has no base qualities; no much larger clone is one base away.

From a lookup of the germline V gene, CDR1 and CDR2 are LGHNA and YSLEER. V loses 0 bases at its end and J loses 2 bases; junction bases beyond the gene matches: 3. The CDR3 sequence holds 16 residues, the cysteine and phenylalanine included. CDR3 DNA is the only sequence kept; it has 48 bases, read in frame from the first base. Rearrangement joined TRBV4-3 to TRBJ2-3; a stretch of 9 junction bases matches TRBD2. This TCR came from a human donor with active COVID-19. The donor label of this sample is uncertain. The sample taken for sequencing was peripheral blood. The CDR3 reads CASSQDSGGLTDTQYF. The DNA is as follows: TGCGCCAGCAGCCAAGATAGCGGGGGCCTCACAGATACGCAGTATTTT.